One and the same sample provided the 2 T cell receptor beta chains below, sequenced in a study of tumor-infiltrating lymphocytes in primary liver carcinoma (TCRdb year 2017). Total RNA and DNA were co-extracted without cell sorting from roughly 20-30 mg of bulk tissue using the AllPrep DNA/RNA mini kit. Reads for this sample came from an Illumina HiSeq 2500. TCRbeta-specific cDNA was reverse-transcribed from roughly 500 ng total RNA using a constant-region primer and ProtoScript II reverse transcriptase. Construction of the TCRbeta libraries relied on three nested rounds of multiplex PCR, following a slightly modified ARM-PCR procedure. Each of the first two PCR rounds ran for approximately 9 cycles using multiplex TRBV1-TRBV30 forward primers together with a Cbeta reverse primer. TCRdb's own reprocessing of the public reads used fastp at Q25 and MiXCR and kept productive beta chains. All rows with the same CDR3 protein become a single entry with the most common DNA and genes. The sample data list more than 55,000 distinct CDR3 sequences, and about two thirds of these were observed just once. The ten largest clones capture roughly three fifths of the sample.

The material sequenced was liver tumor tissue from sampling region 2. This specimen's cell subset or site label, interpreted: tumor region T2, inferior pole. The receptor set was obtained from a man in his forties with primary liver carcinoma and hepatitis B virus infection.

In its sample, this clonotype was seen once. This chain uses TRBV12-3 or TRBV12-4 with TRBJ2-7, with 8 bases lining up with TRBD1. V dropped 1 base and J dropped 3; count of bases not matched to a gene: 5. The CDR3 is made up of 15 amino acids. The CDR3 coding sequence is TGTGCCAGCAGTTTAGAACAGGGGGGAAACTACGAGCAGTACTTC. Protein: CASSLEQGGNYEQYF.

This clonotype came up a few times. V and J are TRBV20-1 and TRBJ2-1; TRBD2 matches at 11 bases. The CDR3 totals 15 residues. Germline CDR1 reads DFQATT; CDR2 reads SNEGSKA (reference sequence). J lost 6 bases, V lost 4 bases, and 8 bases had no gene match. In nucleotides, the CDR3 is TGCAGTGCTACTTCCGGGACTAGCGGTGGCAATGAGCAGTTCTTC. This codes for CSATSGTSGGNEQFF.